These T cell receptor beta chains were read from a single sample in a study of T cell changes during pregnancy in multiple sclerosis. Sequencing used immunoSEQ multiplex PCR; TCRdb keeps in-frame clones, though not all of them. The sample consists of approximately 88,000 clones, 85% to 95% of them appearing once. Specimen: peripheral blood, collected in the first trimester of pregnancy. The receptors were gathered from a female donor with multiple sclerosis, enrolled in a pregnancy study. Each CDR3 is given with its conserved first and last residue. D genes are given only for firm matches. The listing skips clone size in some rows; elsewhere it reads once, few, many or a size class.

>TRBV19|.|TRBJ1-2|.
TGTGCCAGTAGTATTAGGCAGGGCTCTGGCTACACCTTC
CASSIRQGSGYTF
>TRBV5-1|TRBD2|TRBJ2-5|.
TGCGCCAGCAGCTTGACGCCCGGGACTAGCGGGAGAACGTACCAAGAGACCCAGTACTTC
CASSLTPGTSGRTYQETQYF
>TRBV4-2|.|TRBJ1-4|.
TGTGCCAGCAGCCAAGAACCCAGGGTTCGGGAAAAACTGTTTTTT
CASSQEPRVREKLFF
>TRBV19|TRBD1|TRBJ1-3|.
TGTGCCAGCGGGGACAGGGACAGGGCCTCTGGAAACACCATATATTTT
CASGDRDRASGNTIYF
>TRBV2|TRBD1|TRBJ2-5|.
TGTGCCACCCTGGGACAGGGTCAGCAAGAGACCCAGTACTTC
CATLGQGQQETQYF
>TRBV19|.|TRBJ2-7|once
TGTGCCAGCCGAGGCGGGAACGGCTACGAGCAGTACTTC
CASRGGNGYEQYF
>TRBV28|.|TRBJ2-5|.
TGTGCCAGCAGTTTAATTGGGCGGGACCAAGAGACCCAGTACTTC
CASSLIGRDQETQYF
>TRBV10-3|TRBD1|TRBJ2-1|.
TGTGCCATCACTGGGACAGGCCTAAATGAGCAGTTCTTC
CAITGTGLNEQFF
>TRBV14|.|TRBJ1-1|.
TGTGCCAGCAGCCAAGGTGTGAGGACTGAAGCTTTCTTT
CASSQGVRTEAFF
>TRBV7-9|.|TRBJ1-5|.
TGTGCCAGCAGCCTTTCAGGGAATCAGCCCCAGCATTTT
CASSLSGNQPQHF
>TRBV7-8|.|TRBJ1-1|.
TGTGCCAGCAGCTTAATGGTTTTGCGGGACACTGAAGCTTTCTTT
CASSLMVLRDTEAFF
>TRBV13|TRBD2|TRBJ2-1|.
TGTGCCAGCAGCTTGAGCGGGAGGGGCTACAATGAGCAGTTCTTC
CASSLSGRGYNEQFF
>TRBV2|.|TRBJ1-2|.
TGTGCCAGCAGTGAAGCACAGGCTAACTATGGCTACACCTTC
CASSEAQANYGYTF
>TRBV28|.|TRBJ2-7|.
TGTGCCAGTGGGGACTTGGAGCAGTACTTC
CASGDLEQYF
>TRBV27|TRBD2|TRBJ2-1|.
TGTGCCAGCAGTGCCTCCGGGGGGACTAGCGGGAGGATCTCCTACAATGAGCAGTTCTTC
CASSASGGTSGRISYNEQFF
>TRBV6-1|TRBD1|TRBJ1-5|.
TGTGCCAGCAGTGATTACAGGGGGCCAAGCAATCAGCCCCAGCATTTT
CASSDYRGPSNQPQHF
>TRBV7-9|.|TRBJ2-1|.
TGTGCCAGCAGCCCGGGGATCGCCTACAATGAGCAGTTCTTC
CASSPGIAYNEQFF
>TRBV4-3|.|TRBJ2-3|.
TGCGCCAGCAGCCAAGAGACACGACCCTCCGATACGCAGTATTTT
CASSQETRPSDTQYF
>TRBV2|.|TRBJ2-2|.
TGTGCCAGCACGGGGCGGGACCGGTTCACCGGGGAGCTGTTTTTT
CASTGRDRFTGELFF
>TRBV13|TRBD1|TRBJ2-5|.
TGTGCCAGCAGGAGGGACAGGGAAGAGACCCAGTACTTC
CASRRDREETQYF
>TRBV28|TRBD1|TRBJ1-4|.
TGTGCCAGCAGTCCGCCGACAGGGGGCGTAGAAAAACTGTTTTTT
CASSPPTGGVEKLFF
>TRBV4-2|TRBD2|TRBJ2-2|once
TGTGCCAGCAGCCCCGCGGGGGGCCTGGGGACCGGGGAGCTGTTTTTT
CASSPAGGLGTGELFF
>TRBV6-5|TRBD2|TRBJ2-7|.
TGTGCCAGCAGTTACCGGACTAGCGGGAGCCCCTACGAGCAGTACTTC
CASSYRTSGSPYEQYF
>TRBV27|TRBD1|TRBJ2-7|.
TGTGCCAGCAGCTCCCCTCGGACAGGGGTGGGCTACGAGCAGTACTTC
CASSSPRTGVGYEQYF
>TRBV29-1|.|TRBJ1-2|.
TGCAGCGCAATGGGGGGGCTCGGCTATGGCTACACCTTC
CSAMGGLGYGYTF
>TRBV18|.|TRBJ1-1|.
TGTGCCAGCTCACCGTGGAGAACAGGGCAGAACACTGAAGCTTTCTTT
CASSPWRTGQNTEAFF
>TRBV19|.|TRBJ2-7|.
TGTGCCAGTAGTATAGGTCAAGAGCAGTACTTC
CASSIGQEQYF
>TRBV10-3|.|TRBJ1-3|.
TGTGCCATCCGGTCGGGGGGGCTGTCTGGAAACACCATATATTTT
CAIRSGGLSGNTIYF
>TRBV7-2|.|TRBJ2-7|.
TGTGCCAGCAGCTTGTTTACAGGGTACGAGCAGTACTTC
CASSLFTGYEQYF
>TRBV27|.|TRBJ2-7|.
TGTGCCAGCAGTTTATCGAAGACAGGATACGAGCAGTACTTC
CASSLSKTGYEQYF
>TRBV6-1|.|TRBJ2-4|.
TGTGCCAGCAGTGGACTACCCGTTCAGATTCAGTACTTC
CASSGLPVQIQYF
>TRBV11-3|TRBD2|TRBJ2-5|.
TGTGCCAGCCTATCGGAGGGGGCGACTAGCGGATCTCAAGAGACCCAGTACTTC
CASLSEGATSGSQETQYF
>TRBV18|TRBD2|TRBJ2-5|.
TGTGCCAGCTCAGCGGGAGCTTGGGAGACCCAGTACTTC
CASSAGAWETQYF
>TRBV27|TRBD2|TRBJ2-7|.
TGTGCCAGCAGTCCGAAGTCTGGGACTAGCGGGAGTGGGAGGTACGAGCAGTACTTC
CASSPKSGTSGSGRYEQYF
>TRBV7-2|.|TRBJ2-6|.
TGTGCCAGCAGCTTAGTGGGGGCACGCGGGGCCAACGTCCTGACTTTC
CASSLVGARGANVLTF
>TRBV19|.|TRBJ2-1|.
TGTGCCAGTAACAAGGACTCGGACAATGAGCAGTTCTTC
CASNKDSDNEQFF
>TRBV29-1|.|TRBJ2-4|.
TGCAGCGTTGTTTTGGGGGAGGCGGCAAACATTCAGTACTTC
CSVVLGEAANIQYF
>TRBV5-1|TRBD1|TRBJ1-1|.
TGCGCCAGCAGCGTGACAGGGGGCGCAGAAGCTTTCTTT
CASSVTGGAEAFF
>TRBV15|.|TRBJ2-1|.
TGTGCCACCAGCAGAGATGTCTCGCCTGGGGAGGGGGACAATGAGCAGTTCTTC
CATSRDVSPGEGDNEQFF
>TRBV5-1|TRBD2|TRBJ2-7|.
TGCGCCAGCAGCTTATCTAGCGGGAGCGACGAGCAGTACTTC
CASSLSSGSDEQYF
>TRBV5-4|TRBD2|TRBJ2-2|.
TGTGCCAGCCGGGGGGGCACCGGGGAGCTGTTTTTT
CASRGGTGELFF
>TRBV29-1|TRBD2|TRBJ2-5|.
TGCAGCGCCGGACTAGCGGGAGAGAGAACCCAGTACTTC
CSAGLAGERTQYF
>TRBV7-9|TRBD1|TRBJ1-2|.
TGTGCCAGCAGCTCGGACAGGGACGACTATGGCTACACCTTC
CASSSDRDDYGYTF
>TRBV27|.|TRBJ1-1|.
TGTGCCAGCAGTTTCGGAGGGAACACTGAAGCTTTCTTT
CASSFGGNTEAFF
>TRBV7-8|TRBD1|TRBJ1-5|.
TGTGCCAGCAGCTTAGCTCGACAGGGAGGAAGGCAGCCCCAGCATTTT
CASSLARQGGRQPQHF